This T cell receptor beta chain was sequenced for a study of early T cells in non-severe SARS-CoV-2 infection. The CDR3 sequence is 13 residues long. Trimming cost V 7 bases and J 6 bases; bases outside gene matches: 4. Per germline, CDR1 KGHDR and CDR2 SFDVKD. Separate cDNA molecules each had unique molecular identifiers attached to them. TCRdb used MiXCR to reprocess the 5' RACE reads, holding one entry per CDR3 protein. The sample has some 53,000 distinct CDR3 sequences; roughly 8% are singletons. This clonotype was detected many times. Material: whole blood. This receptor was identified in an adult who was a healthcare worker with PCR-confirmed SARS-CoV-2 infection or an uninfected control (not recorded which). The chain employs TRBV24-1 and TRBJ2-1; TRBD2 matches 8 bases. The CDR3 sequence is CATSSGGANEQFF. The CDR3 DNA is TGTGCCACCAGCTCCGGGGGGGCCAATGAGCAGTTCTTC.